Listed below are T cell receptor beta chains from one sample, sequenced in a study of T cell repertoires in cytomegalovirus infection. TCRdb fed the reads into MiXCR, producing one record per CDR3 protein. Among some 940,000 distinct CDR3 sequences listed, around 30% were seen once. These receptors' targets are unknown. Sequencing was performed on cultured CD8+ T cells from PBMCs, taken from culture after CMV antigen stimulation. These TCRs come from a human donor in good health (CMV status not recorded). Some clones in this sample may be carry-over from other donors' samples. The CDR3 runs from the conserved cysteine through the conserved F or W. D genes are given only for firm matches. Only some rows state a clone size, as once, few, many or a class for expanded clones.

D gene,J gene,V gene,clone size,CDR3 protein,CDR3 DNA
TRBD1,TRBJ1-1,TRBV4-1,few,CASSRLGQGDTEAFF,TGCGCCAGCAGCCGCTTGGGACAGGGCGACACTGAAGCTTTCTTT
.,TRBJ1-1,TRBV25-1,.,CASSAPSTGTEAFF,TGTGCCAGCAGTGCCCCTAGTACCGGCACTGAAGCTTTCTTT
.,TRBJ1-2,TRBV23-1,few,CATPLGGPANYGYTF,TGCGCCACCCCTTTGGGGGGGCCCGCTAACTATGGCTACACCTTC
TRBD2,TRBJ2-1,TRBV7-7,few,CASSPGTRGVDEQFF,TGTGCTAGCAGCCCCGGGACTAGGGGGGTCGATGAGCAGTTCTTC
TRBD2,TRBJ2-2,TRBV12-3/TRBV12-4,.,CASSLGLSNTGELFF,TGTGCCAGCAGTTTGGGACTATCGAACACCGGGGAGCTGTTTTTT
TRBD1,TRBJ2-1,TRBV7-6,many,CASSLEGQALYNEQFF,TGTGCCAGCAGCTTAGAGGGACAGGCCCTTTACAATGAGCAGTTCTTC
.,TRBJ2-2,TRBV9,.,CASSVYSSTNTGELFF,TGTGCCAGCAGCGTTTACAGTTCCACGAACACCGGGGAGCTGTTTTTT
.,TRBJ1-1,TRBV6-5,many,CASSYGGLNTEAFF,TGTGCCAGCAGTTACGGGGGCTTGAACACTGAAGCTTTCTTT
.,TRBJ2-1,TRBV7-9,.,CASSPMGGGIRNEQFF,TGTGCCAGCAGCCCCATGGGTGGGGGTATTCGCAATGAGCAGTTCTTC
.,TRBJ2-5,TRBV7-9,.,CASSSYPRRGDETQYF,TGTGCTAGCAGCTCCTACCCCAGACGAGGGGATGAGACCCAGTACTTC
TRBD1,TRBJ1-2,TRBV27,.,CATKGGGTHYGYTF,TGTGCCACCAAGGGAGGGGGCACCCACTATGGCTACACCTTC
.,TRBJ1-2,TRBV19,few,CASTSFDTYGYTF,TGTGCCAGTACCTCCTTTGACACCTATGGCTACACCTTC
.,TRBJ1-1,TRBV12-5,few,CASGLGPNTEAFF,TGTGCTAGTGGTTTGGGGCCGAACACTGAAGCTTTCTTT
.,TRBJ1-2,TRBV12-3/TRBV12-4,.,CASIGGPNYGYTF,TGTGCCAGCATCGGGGGGCCTAACTATGGCTACACCTTC
.,TRBJ1-6,TRBV19,few,CASSPMASSYNSPLHF,TGTGCCAGTAGTCCGATGGCGAGCTCCTATAATTCACCCCTCCACTTT
TRBD2,TRBJ2-1,TRBV7-6,.,CATTVGGRDNEQFF,TGTGCCACCACAGTGGGTGGGAGGGACAATGAGCAGTTCTTC
.,TRBJ1-1,TRBV15,.,CATRGPNTEAFF,TGTGCCACCAGGGGCCCGAACACTGAAGCTTTCTTT
.,TRBJ1-2,TRBV9,.,CASSGRDTINYGYTF,TGTGCCAGCAGCGGCCGGGACACAATCAACTATGGCTACACCTTC
TRBD1,TRBJ1-2,TRBV5-6,few,CASTTDRVFGYTF,TGTGCCAGCACCACTGACAGGGTCTTTGGCTACACCTTC
.,TRBJ1-5,TRBV27,few,CASSPVGSNQPQHF,TGTGCCAGCAGCCCGGTGGGGAGCAATCAGCCCCAGCATTTT
.,TRBJ1-4,TRBV12-3/TRBV12-4,many,CASSLDGATNEKLFF,TGTGCCAGCAGTTTAGACGGAGCAACTAATGAAAAACTGTTTTTT
.,TRBJ1-1,TRBV6-6,.,CASSIDKGAAEAFF,TGTGCCAGCAGTATCGATAAAGGGGCCGCTGAAGCTTTCTTT
TRBD1,TRBJ1-1,TRBV7-6,many,CASSLTGGPEAFF,TGTGCCAGCAGCTTAACAGGGGGACCTGAAGCTTTCTTT
.,TRBJ1-5,TRBV6-4,.,CASSEWQSQPQHF,TGTGCCAGCAGTGAATGGCAGAGCCAGCCCCAGCATTTT
TRBD1,TRBJ1-1,TRBV7-6,once,CASSFRTGDLNTEAFF,TGTGCCAGCAGCTTTCGGACAGGGGACCTGAACACTGAAGCTTTCTTT
TRBD1,TRBJ1-5,TRBV6-6,.,CASSSYRGYSNQPQHF,TGTGCCAGCAGTTCCTACAGGGGATATAGCAATCAGCCCCAGCATTTT
.,TRBJ2-4,TRBV7-8,many,CASSPTPGSKNIQYF,TGTGCCAGCAGCCCTACCCCAGGGAGCAAAAACATTCAGTACTTC
.,TRBJ2-5,TRBV7-9,many,CASTPGGRETQYF,TGTGCCAGCACCCCAGGGGGGCGAGAGACCCAGTACTTC
TRBD2,TRBJ2-5,TRBV4-1,.,CASSPRTSGGYQETQYF,TGCGCCAGCAGCCCCAGGACTAGCGGGGGGTACCAAGAGACCCAGTACTTC
.,TRBJ1-6,TRBV27,.,CAVGDLYNSPLHF,TGTGCCGTAGGGGATCTCTATAATTCACCCCTCCACTTT
.,TRBJ1-1,TRBV19,few,CASSISLMAAWEAFF,TGTGCCAGTAGTATATCGTTGATGGCAGCGTGGGAAGCTTTCTTT
TRBD1,TRBJ2-1,TRBV12-3/TRBV12-4,many,CASTLTGPYNEQFF,TGTGCCAGCACCCTGACAGGGCCCTACAATGAGCAGTTCTTC
.,TRBJ1-1,TRBV7-8,.,CASNPGAGDYEAFF,TGTGCCAGCAACCCTGGGGCCGGAGACTATGAAGCTTTCTTT
.,TRBJ1-2,TRBV15,.,CATSSVTAANYGYTF,TGTGCCACCAGCAGTGTGACGGCAGCTAACTATGGCTACACCTTC
TRBD2,TRBJ2-1,TRBV7-9,.,CASTQAGAYYNEQFF,TGTGCCAGCACCCAAGCGGGGGCTTACTACAATGAGCAGTTCTTC
.,TRBJ1-1,TRBV29-1,.,CSAFPGVSWTEAFF,TGCAGCGCGTTCCCAGGGGTTTCTTGGACTGAAGCTTTCTTT
.,TRBJ2-1,TRBV12-3/TRBV12-4,.,CASSFEGFYNEQFF,TGTGCCAGCAGTTTCGAGGGATTCTACAATGAGCAGTTCTTC
TRBD2,TRBJ2-3,TRBV6-6,few,CASSSSGGAFLYF,TGTGCCAGCAGTTCTAGCGGGGGGGCCTTCCTGTATTTT
TRBD2,TRBJ2-5,TRBV6-6,.,CASRPRPGGQETQYF,TGTGCCAGCAGACCCCGTCCGGGGGGCCAAGAGACCCAGTACTTC